Listed here are 9 T cell receptor beta chains from one sample, sequenced in a study of CD8 T cells in Susac syndrome. The authors reverse transcribed roughly 0.5 to 1 ug RNA with random hexamers. From the immunoSEQ multiplex PCR reads, TCRdb called clonotypes with MiXCR, one entry per CDR3 protein. The sample comprises under 150,000 distinct CDR3 sequences, about 93% of which are singletons, and 0.24% rests with the top ten. The sample taken for sequencing was CD8+ T cells from PBMCs. Receptors originate from a human donor with multiple sclerosis.

The chain combines TRBV27 with TRBJ1-2, with D possibly matching TRBD1 (6 bases). Per germline, CDR1 MNHEY and CDR2 SMNVEV (reference sequence). The CDR3 is 14 residues long. Trimming stripped 2 bases from V and 4 bases from J, with 11 bases between. CDR3 coding DNA: TGTGCCAGCAGTTTAGCGGACAGCTCCTATGGCTACACCTTC. It yields the protein CASSLADSSYGYTF.

The V gene is TRBV24-1, the J gene TRBJ2-1; D remains ambiguous. Trimming cost V 1 base and J 8 bases, with 8 bases left between them. This CDR3 has 13 amino acids. Per germline, CDR1 KGHDR and CDR2 SFDVKD. The DNA of the CDR3 is TGTGCCACCAGTGATTTTCAAGGCCATGAGCAGTTCTTC. It yields the protein CATSDFQGHEQFF.

The rearrangement joins TRBV6-4 to TRBJ2-3; D is possibly TRBD2 (6 bases). Germline lookup yields CDR1 MRHNA and CDR2 SNTAGT. This CDR3 has 14 amino acids. V lost 4 bases to trimming and J lost 2 bases, with 10 bases between them. CDR3 coding DNA: TGTGCCAGCAGTGCTCGACTAGACACAGATACGCAGTATTTT. Its translation is CASSARLDTDTQYF.

The table lists this clonotype with a few counts. In nucleotides, the CDR3 is TGTGCCAGCAGCTCCGACTGGGGCCCCTACGAGCAGTACTTC. It yields the protein CASSSDWGPYEQYF. The chain recombines TRBV7-2 with TRBJ2-7; weak D call: TRBD1 (5 bases). Germline values: CDR1 SGHTA, CDR2 FQGNSA. The germline V and J ends were trimmed by 4 bases and 2 bases, with 12 bases remaining between them. The CDR3 covers 14 residues.

The genes are TRBV7-9 and TRBJ2-3; 8 bases are a match to TRBD1. Per germline, CDR1 SEHNR and CDR2 FQNEAQ (reference sequence). The CDR3 covers 15 residues. With 5 bases clipped from V and 4 bases from J, the junction kept 8 bases outside the gene matches. CDR3 in amino acids: CASSPWTGQADTQYF. The CDR3 region has the DNA TGTGCCAGCAGCCCCTGGACAGGGCAGGCAGATACGCAGTATTTT.

This chain uses TRBV28 with TRBJ2-7; TRBD1 agrees at 7 bases. Germline CDR1 MDHEN, CDR2 SYDVKM. V lost 10 bases and J lost 5; bases outside the gene matches: 11. CDR3 size: 13 residues. The CDR3 spells CATRPLDRHEQYF. The CDR3 DNA sequence: TGTGCCACCCGGCCCCTGGACAGGCACGAGCAGTACTTC.

This clonotype was detected a few times. The V and J genes are TRBV6-1 and TRBJ1-1; D is ambiguous. CDR1 is MNHNS, CDR2 SASEGT, per germline. The CDR3 covers 12 residues. The germline V and J ends were trimmed by 2 bases and 9 bases, with 10 bases remaining between them. The CDR3, as DNA: TGTGCCAGCAGTGAAAGGCAGCATCAAGCTTTCTTT. Its translation is CASSERQHQAFF.

The chain uses TRBV12-3 or TRBV12-4 and TRBJ2-1; perhaps TRBD2 as D (5 bases). The CDR3 extends over 15 amino acids. Trimming removed 6 bases from V and 0 bases from J, with 12 bases in between. For the CDR3, the DNA is TGTGCCAGCAGAACCGACACTAGCTCCTACAATGAGCAGTTCTTC. It specifies CASRTDTSSYNEQFF.

V gene TRBV29-1 combines with J gene TRBJ2-7, with D perhaps matching TRBD1 (6 bases). In germline, CDR1 is SQVTM, CDR2 ANQGSEA. The germline V and J ends were trimmed by 7 bases and 2 bases, with 15 bases remaining between them. This CDR3 is built from 13 residues. CDR3 nucleotide sequence: TGCAGCGCGATGGGGGCGGCTACCTACGAGCAGTACTTC. This gives the protein CSAMGAATYEQYF.